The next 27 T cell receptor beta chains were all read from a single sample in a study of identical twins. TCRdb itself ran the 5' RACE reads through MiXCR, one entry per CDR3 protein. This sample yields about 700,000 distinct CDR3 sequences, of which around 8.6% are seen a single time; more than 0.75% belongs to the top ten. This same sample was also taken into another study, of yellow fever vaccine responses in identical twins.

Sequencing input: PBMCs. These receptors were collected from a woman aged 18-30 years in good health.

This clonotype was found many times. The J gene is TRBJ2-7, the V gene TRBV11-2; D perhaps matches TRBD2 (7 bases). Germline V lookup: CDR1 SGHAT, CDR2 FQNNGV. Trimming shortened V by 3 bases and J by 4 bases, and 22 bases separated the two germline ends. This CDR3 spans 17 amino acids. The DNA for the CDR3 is TGTGCCAGCAGCTTTCCAGGCGGGGGCACAACTCCTTACGAGCAGTACTTC. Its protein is CASSFPGGGTTPYEQYF.

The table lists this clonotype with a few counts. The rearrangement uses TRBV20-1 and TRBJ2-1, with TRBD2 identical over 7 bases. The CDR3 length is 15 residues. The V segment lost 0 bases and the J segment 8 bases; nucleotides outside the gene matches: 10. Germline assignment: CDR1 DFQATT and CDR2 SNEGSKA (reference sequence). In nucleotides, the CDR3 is TGCAGTGCTAGAGATACACGCGGGAGAGTCGATGAGCAGTTCTTC. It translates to CSARDTRGRVDEQFF.

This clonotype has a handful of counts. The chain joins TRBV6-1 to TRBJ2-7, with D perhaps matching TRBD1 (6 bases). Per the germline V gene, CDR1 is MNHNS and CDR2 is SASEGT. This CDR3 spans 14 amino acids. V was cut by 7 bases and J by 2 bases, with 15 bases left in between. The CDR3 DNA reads TGTGCCAGCAATACAGGGTACGGGCCCTACGAGCAGTACTTC. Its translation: CASNTGYGPYEQYF.

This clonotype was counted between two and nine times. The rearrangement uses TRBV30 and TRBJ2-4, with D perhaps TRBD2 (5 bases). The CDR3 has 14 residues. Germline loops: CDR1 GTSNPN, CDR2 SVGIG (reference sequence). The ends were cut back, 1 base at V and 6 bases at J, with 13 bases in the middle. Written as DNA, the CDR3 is TGTGCCTGGAGTGGGGCCACAGAGGGAAACATTCAGTACTTC. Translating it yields CAWSGATEGNIQYF.

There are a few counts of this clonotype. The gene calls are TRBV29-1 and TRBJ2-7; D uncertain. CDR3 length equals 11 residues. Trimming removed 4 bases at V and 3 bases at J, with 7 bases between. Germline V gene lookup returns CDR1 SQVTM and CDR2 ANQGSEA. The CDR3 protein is CSVARDYEQYF. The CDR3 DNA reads TGCAGCGTTGCCAGAGACTACGAGCAGTACTTC.

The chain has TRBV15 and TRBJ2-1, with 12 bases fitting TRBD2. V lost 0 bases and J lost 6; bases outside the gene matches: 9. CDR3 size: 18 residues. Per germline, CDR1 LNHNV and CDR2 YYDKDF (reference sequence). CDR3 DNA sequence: TGTGCCACCAGCAGAGAGACTAGCGGGAGCTTGTTGTCCAATGAGCAGTTCTTC. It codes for CATSRETSGSLLSNEQFF.

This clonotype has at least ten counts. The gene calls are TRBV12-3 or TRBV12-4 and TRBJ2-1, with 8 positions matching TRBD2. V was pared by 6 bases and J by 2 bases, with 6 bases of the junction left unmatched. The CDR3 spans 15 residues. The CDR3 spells CASSPPGLAYNEQFF. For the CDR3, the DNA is TGTGCCAGCAGCCCACCGGGACTAGCCTACAATGAGCAGTTCTTC.

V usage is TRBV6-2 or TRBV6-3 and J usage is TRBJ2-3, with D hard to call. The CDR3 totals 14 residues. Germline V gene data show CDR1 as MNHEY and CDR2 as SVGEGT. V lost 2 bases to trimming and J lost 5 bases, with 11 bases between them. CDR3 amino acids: CASSYTPWGDTQYF. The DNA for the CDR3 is TGTGCCAGCAGTTACACTCCCTGGGGAGATACGCAGTATTTT.

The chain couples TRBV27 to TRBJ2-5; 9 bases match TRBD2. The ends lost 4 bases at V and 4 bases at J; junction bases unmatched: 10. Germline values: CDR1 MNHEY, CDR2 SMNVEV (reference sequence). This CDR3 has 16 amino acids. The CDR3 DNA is TGTGCCAGCAGTTCGCTAGCGGGGCGGCTTCGAGAGACCCAGTACTTC. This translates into CASSSLAGRLRETQYF.

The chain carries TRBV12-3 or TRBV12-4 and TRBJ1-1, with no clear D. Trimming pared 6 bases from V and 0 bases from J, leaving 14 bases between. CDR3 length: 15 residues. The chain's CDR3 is CASRPWSLMNTEAFF. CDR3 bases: TGTGCCAGCAGGCCGTGGAGCCTCATGAACACTGAAGCTTTCTTT.

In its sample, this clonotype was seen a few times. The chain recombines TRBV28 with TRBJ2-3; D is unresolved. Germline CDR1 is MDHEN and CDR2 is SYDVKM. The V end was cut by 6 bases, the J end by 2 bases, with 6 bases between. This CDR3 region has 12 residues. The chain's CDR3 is CASSTNTDTQYF. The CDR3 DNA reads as TGTGCCAGCAGCACCAACACAGATACGCAGTATTTT.

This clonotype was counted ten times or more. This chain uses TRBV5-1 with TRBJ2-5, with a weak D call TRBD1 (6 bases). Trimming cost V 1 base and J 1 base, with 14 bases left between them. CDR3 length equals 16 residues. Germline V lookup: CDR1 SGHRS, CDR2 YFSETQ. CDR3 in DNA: TGCGCCAGCAGCTTGAGGTGGGACACATTCCAAGAGACCCAGTACTTC. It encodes CASSLRWDTFQETQYF.

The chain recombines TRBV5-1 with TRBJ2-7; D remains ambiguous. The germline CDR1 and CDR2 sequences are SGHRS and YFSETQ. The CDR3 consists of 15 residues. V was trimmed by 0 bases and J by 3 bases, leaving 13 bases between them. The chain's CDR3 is CASSLGPQKDYEQYF. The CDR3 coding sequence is TGCGCCAGCAGCTTGGGGCCCCAAAAAGACTACGAGCAGTACTTC.

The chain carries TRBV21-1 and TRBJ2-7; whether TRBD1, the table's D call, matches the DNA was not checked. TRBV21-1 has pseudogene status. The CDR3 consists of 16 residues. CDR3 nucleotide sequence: TGTGCCAGCAGCAAAAAGGGGGAAAGGGCGAACTACGAGCAGTACTTC. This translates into CASSKKGERANYEQYF.

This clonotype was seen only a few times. The CDR3 DNA sequence: TGTGCCAGCAGCGGCCGGGACCCCTACAATGAGCAGTTCTTC. It yields the protein CASSGRDPYNEQFF. V usage is TRBV7-9 and J usage is TRBJ2-1, with D perhaps assigned TRBD1 or TRBD2 (5 bases each). Trimming cost V 5 bases and J 2 bases, with 10 bases left between them. CDR3 length: 14 residues. CDR1 is SEHNR and CDR2 is FQNEAQ in the germline V gene (reference sequence).

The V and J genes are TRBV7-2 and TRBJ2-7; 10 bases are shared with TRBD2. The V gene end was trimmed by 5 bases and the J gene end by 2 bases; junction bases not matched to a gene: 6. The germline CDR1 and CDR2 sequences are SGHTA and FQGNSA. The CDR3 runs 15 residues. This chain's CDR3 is CASSLTGLAPYEQYF. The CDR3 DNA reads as TGTGCCAGCAGCCTAACGGGACTAGCGCCCTACGAGCAGTACTTC.

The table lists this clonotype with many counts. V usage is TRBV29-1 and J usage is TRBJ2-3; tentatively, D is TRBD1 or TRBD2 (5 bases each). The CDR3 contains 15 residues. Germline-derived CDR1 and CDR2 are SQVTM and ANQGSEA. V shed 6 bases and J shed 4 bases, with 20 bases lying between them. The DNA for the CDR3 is TGCAGCGTAGATGGGACCTCGCCAATGGCAGATACGCAGTATTTT. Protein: CSVDGTSPMADTQYF.

CDR3 nucleotides: TGTGCCAGCAGCTTTTTGCCTAGCGGGGGCCGCACAGATACGCAGTATTTT. This encodes CASSFLPSGGRTDTQYF. This sequence joins TRBV7-3 and TRBJ2-3; 10 bases line up with TRBD2. This CDR3 spans 17 amino acids. Trimming removed 3 bases from V and 1 base from J; junction bases left unmatched: 7. The germline V gene encodes CDR1 SGHTA and CDR2 FQGTGA. Drawing the rest from reference TRBV7-3 and TRBJ2-3, the complete variable domain is GAGVSQTPSNKVTEKGKYVELRCDPISGHTALYWYRQSLGQGPEFLIYFQGTGAADDSGLPNDRFFAVRPEGSVSTLKIQRTERGDSAVYLCASSFLPSGGRTDTQYFGPGTRLTVL.

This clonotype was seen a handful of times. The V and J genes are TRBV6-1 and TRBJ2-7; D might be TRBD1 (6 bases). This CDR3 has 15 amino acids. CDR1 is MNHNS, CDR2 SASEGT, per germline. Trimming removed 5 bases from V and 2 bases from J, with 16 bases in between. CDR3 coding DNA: TGTGCCAGCAGTACCGGAGGACAGAAAACCTACGAGCAGTACTTC. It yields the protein CASSTGGQKTYEQYF.

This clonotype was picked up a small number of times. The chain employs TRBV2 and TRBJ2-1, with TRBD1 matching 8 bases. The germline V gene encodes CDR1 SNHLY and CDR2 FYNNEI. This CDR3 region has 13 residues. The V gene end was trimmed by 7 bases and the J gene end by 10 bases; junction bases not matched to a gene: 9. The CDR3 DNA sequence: TGTGCCAGCACCCTGGGACAGGCCCGCGAGCAGTTCTTC. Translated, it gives CASTLGQAREQFF.

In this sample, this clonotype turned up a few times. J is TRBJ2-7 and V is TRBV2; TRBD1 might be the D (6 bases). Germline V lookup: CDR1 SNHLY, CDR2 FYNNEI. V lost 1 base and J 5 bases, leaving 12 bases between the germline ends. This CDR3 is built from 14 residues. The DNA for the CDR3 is TGTGCCAGCAGTGAAGGCTGGACAGACGACGAGCAGTACTTC. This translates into CASSEGWTDDEQYF.

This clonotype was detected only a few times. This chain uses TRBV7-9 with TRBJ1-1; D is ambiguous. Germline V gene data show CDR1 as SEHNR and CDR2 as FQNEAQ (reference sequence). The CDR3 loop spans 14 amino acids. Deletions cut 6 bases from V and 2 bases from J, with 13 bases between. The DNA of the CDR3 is TGTGCCAGCAGACCTACAGAAACCAACACTGAAGCTTTCTTT. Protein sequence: CASRPTETNTEAFF. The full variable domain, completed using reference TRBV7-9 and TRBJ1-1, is DTGVSQNPRHKITKRGQNVTFRCDPISEHNRLYWYRQTLGQGPEFLTYFQNEAQLEKSRLLSDRFSAERPKGSFSTLEIQRTEQGDSAMYLCASRPTETNTEAFFGQGTRLTVV.

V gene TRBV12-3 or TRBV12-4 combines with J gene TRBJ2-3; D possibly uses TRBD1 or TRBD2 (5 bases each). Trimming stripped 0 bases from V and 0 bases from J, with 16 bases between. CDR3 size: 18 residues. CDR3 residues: CASSLALMGVRSTDTQYF. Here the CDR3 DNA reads TGTGCCAGCAGTTTAGCGCTTATGGGGGTGCGGAGCACAGATACGCAGTATTTT.

CDR3 sequence: CSARIPLWNEQYF. Written as DNA, the CDR3 is TGCAGTGCTAGAATACCCCTTTGGAACGAGCAGTACTTC. The genes are TRBV20-1 and TRBJ2-7, with D uncertain. The CDR3 sequence is 13 residues long. Germline V gene data show CDR1 as DFQATT and CDR2 as SNEGSKA (reference sequence). Deletions cut 2 bases from V and 5 bases from J, with 13 bases between.

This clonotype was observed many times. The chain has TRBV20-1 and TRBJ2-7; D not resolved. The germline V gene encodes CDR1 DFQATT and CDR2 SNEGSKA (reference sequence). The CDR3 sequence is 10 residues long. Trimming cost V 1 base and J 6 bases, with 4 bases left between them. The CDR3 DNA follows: TGCAGTGCTAGAGGCATCGAGCAGTACTTC. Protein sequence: CSARGIEQYF.

Here the CDR3 reads CASSPRTRYEQYF. CDR3 in DNA: TGTGCCAGCTCACCGAGGACTAGATACGAGCAGTACTTC. The chain employs TRBV18 and TRBJ2-7; 7 nucleotides align to TRBD2. This CDR3 contains 13 residues. CDR1 and CDR2 from the germline V gene are KGHSH and LQKENI. The V segment lost 3 bases and the J segment 4 bases; nucleotides outside the gene matches: 3.

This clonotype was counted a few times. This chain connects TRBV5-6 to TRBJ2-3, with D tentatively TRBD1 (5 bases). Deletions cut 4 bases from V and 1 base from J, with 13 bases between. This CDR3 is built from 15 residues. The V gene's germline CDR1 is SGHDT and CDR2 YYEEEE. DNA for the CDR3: TGTGCCAGCAGCCCCGACAAAGGGGGCACAGATACGCAGTATTTT. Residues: CASSPDKGGTDTQYF.